The rows below give T cell receptor beta chains drawn from one sample of a study of blood T cell repertoires in COVID-19. Assay: immunoSEQ multiplex PCR; the TCRdb copy retains only in-frame clones and omits some. This sample has a few hundred thousand clones, with about 90% found just once. Sequenced sample: PBMCs or T cells enriched from blood (not recorded which). The receptors here all came from a man younger than 35 who had recovered from COVID-19. Each CDR3 is given without its conserved first and last residue.

V gene: TRBV7-2
J gene: TRBJ2-7
CDR3 protein: ASSLDLWRLKSTYEQY

V gene: TRBV12-5
J gene: TRBJ1-5
CDR3 protein: ASGLGVSGFNQPQH

V gene: TRBV10-3
J gene: TRBJ1-4
CDR3 protein: AIRAPRYTTTNEKLF

V gene: TRBV9
J gene: TRBJ1-2
CDR3 protein: ASSAKTGMNYGYT

V gene: TRBV5-1
J gene: TRBJ1-1
CDR3 protein: ASSLMGVTTEAF

V gene: TRBV6-5
J gene: TRBJ2-7
CDR3 protein: ATGQGSSYEQY

V gene: TRBV7-2
J gene: TRBJ1-3
CDR3 protein: ASSIIFGGGNTIY

V gene: TRBV3-1/TRBV3-2
J gene: TRBJ1-1
CDR3 protein: ASSQVLETEAF

V gene: TRBV23-1
J gene: TRBJ2-7
CDR3 protein: ASSLTVHEQY

V gene: TRBV3-1/TRBV3-2
J gene: TRBJ1-3
CDR3 protein: ASSPGTVGNTIY

V gene: TRBV5-1
J gene: TRBJ2-7
CDR3 protein: ASSQGGLSYEQY

V gene: TRBV11-3
J gene: TRBJ1-2
CDR3 protein: ASSFWAEENYGYT

V gene: TRBV11-3
J gene: TRBJ1-5
CDR3 protein: ASSPTSEGAKGTSNQPQH

V gene: TRBV11-2
J gene: TRBJ1-4
CDR3 protein: ASSSPDGEKLF

V gene: TRBV5-1
J gene: TRBJ2-5
CDR3 protein: ASREGTEETQY

V gene: TRBV5-5
J gene: TRBJ1-1
CDR3 protein: ASSLDPTGRTEAF

V gene: TRBV11-3
J gene: TRBJ2-5
CDR3 protein: ASSFLAGGGFNQETQY

V gene: TRBV11-2
J gene: TRBJ2-2
CDR3 protein: ASSLELLPGELF

V gene: TRBV5-1
J gene: TRBJ1-1
CDR3 protein: ASSLRTANTEAF

V gene: TRBV5-1
J gene: TRBJ2-7
CDR3 protein: ASSPRGGDNSYEQY

V gene: TRBV9
J gene: TRBJ1-1
CDR3 protein: ASGATGSNTEAF

V gene: TRBV28
J gene: TRBJ2-7
CDR3 protein: ASRKREWSYEQY

V gene: TRBV10-2
J gene: TRBJ1-1
CDR3 protein: ASLRGQKATEAF

V gene: TRBV5-4
J gene: TRBJ1-1
CDR3 protein: ASSLAPGPSTNTEAF

V gene: TRBV6-6
J gene: TRBJ2-1
CDR3 protein: ASTHSRDYVYNEQF